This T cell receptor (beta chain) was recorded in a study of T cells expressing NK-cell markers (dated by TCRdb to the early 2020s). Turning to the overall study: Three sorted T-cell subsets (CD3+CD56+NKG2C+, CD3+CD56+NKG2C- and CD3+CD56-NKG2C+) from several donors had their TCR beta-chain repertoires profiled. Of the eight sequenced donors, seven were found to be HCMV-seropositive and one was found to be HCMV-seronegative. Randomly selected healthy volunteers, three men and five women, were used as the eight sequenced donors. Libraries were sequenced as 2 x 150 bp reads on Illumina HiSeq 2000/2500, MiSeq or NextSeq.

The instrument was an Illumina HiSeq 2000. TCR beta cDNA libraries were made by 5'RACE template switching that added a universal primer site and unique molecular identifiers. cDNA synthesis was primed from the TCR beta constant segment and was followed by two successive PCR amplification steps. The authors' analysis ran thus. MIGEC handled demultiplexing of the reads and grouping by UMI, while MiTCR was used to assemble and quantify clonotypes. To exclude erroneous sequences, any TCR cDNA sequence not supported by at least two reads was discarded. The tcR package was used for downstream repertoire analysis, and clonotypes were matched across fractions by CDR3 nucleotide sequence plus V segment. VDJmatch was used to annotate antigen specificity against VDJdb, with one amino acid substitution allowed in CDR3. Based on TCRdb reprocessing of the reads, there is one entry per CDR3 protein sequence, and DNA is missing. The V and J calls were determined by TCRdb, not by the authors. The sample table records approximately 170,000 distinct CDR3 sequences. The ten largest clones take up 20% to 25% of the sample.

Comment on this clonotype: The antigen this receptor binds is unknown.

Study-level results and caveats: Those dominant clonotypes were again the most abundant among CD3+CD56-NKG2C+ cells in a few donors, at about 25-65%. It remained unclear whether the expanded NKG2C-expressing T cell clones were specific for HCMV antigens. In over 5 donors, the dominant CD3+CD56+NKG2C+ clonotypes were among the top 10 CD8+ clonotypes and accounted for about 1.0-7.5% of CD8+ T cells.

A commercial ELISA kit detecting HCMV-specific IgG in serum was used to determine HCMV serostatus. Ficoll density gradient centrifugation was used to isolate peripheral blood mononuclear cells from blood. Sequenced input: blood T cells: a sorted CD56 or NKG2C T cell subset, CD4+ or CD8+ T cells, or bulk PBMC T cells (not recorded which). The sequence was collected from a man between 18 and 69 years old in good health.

The CDR3 corresponds to CASRGLGPTEAFF. The chain couples TRBV6-1 to TRBJ1-1. Sequences MNHNS (CDR1) and SASEGT (CDR2) are obtained from the germline V gene. Inclusive of the bounding cysteine and phenylalanine, the CDR3 is 13 residues long. A DNA sequence was not provided.